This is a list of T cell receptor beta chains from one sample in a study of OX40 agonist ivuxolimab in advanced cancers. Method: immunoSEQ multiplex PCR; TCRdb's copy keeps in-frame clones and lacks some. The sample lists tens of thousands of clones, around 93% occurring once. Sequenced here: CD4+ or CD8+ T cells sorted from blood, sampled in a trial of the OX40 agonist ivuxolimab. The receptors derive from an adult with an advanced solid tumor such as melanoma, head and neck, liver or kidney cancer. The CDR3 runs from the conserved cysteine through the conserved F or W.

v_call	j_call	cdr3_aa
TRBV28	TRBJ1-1	CASSFTGTGEMNTEAFF
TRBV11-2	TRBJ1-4	CASSSEERDRGLNEKLFF
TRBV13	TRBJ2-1	CASSRGPNNEQFF
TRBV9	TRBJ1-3	CASSVDLTGTSGNTIYF
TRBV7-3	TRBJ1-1	CASSLLVYTEAFF
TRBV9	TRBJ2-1	CASSGAGQQFF
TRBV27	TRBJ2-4	CASSLDRGFDIQYF
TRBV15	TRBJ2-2	CATSTLPGQGAQDGELFF
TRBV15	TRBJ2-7	CATSRLGTSGTYEQYF
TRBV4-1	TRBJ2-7	CASSQEGLDAYEQYF
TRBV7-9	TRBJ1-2	CASTTGIPLHGYTF
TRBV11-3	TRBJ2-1	CASSLGGGSYNEQFF
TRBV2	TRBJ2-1	CASSEALAGVHEQFF
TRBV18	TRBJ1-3	CASSLSHPLFGSGNTIYF
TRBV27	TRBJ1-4	CASSLGPSEKLFF
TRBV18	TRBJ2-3	CASSPTGTGTDTQYF
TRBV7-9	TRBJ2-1	CASSLEGGPWNEQFF